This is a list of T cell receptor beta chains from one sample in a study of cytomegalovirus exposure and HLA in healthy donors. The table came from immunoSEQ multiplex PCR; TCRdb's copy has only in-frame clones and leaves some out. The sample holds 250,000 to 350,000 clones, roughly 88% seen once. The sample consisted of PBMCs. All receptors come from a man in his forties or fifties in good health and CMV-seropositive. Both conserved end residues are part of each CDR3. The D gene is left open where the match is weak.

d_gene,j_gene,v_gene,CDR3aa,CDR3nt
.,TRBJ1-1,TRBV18,CASSPLDIDEAFF,TGTGCCAGCTCACCACTGGACATCGACGAAGCTTTCTTT
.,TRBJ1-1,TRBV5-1,CASSLNRYRQENTEAFF,TGCGCCAGCAGCCTGAACAGATATCGACAGGAGAACACTGAAGCTTTCTTT
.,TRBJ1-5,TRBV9,CASSPGLRGGNQPQHF,TGTGCCAGCAGCCCGGGACTTCGAGGCGGCAATCAGCCCCAGCATTTT
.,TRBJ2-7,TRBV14,CASSQDREGEQYF,TGTGCCAGCAGCCAGGACAGGGAGGGAGAGCAGTACTTC
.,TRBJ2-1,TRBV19,CATGMGNNEQFF,TGTGCCACCGGGATGGGAAACAATGAGCAGTTCTTC
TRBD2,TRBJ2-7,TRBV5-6,CASSSTGTSGSITSYEQYF,TGTGCCAGCAGCTCCACCGGGACTAGCGGGAGTATTACCTCCTACGAGCAGTACTTC
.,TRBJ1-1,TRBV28,CASSFRGGGAEAFF,TGTGCCAGCAGTTTTAGGGGGGGTGGGGCTGAAGCTTTCTTT
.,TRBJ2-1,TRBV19,CASSMGGGALYNEQFF,TGTGCCAGTAGTATGGGTGGGGGGGCCCTCTACAATGAGCAGTTCTTC
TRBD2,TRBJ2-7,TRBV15,CATSREPSGRYEQYF,TGTGCCACCAGCAGAGAACCTAGCGGGAGGTACGAGCAGTACTTC
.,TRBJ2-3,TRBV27,CASSGTAERQYF,TGTGCCAGCAGTGGTACGGCGGAACGGCAGTATTTT
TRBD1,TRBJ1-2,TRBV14,CASSLDGTGYGYTF,TGTGCCAGCAGCCTGGACGGGACAGGATATGGCTACACCTTC
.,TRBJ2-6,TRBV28,CASSLIDSGYSGANVLTF,TGTGCCAGCAGTTTAATAGACAGTGGGTATTCTGGGGCCAACGTCCTGACTTTC
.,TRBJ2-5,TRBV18,CASSPGGAETQYF,TGTGCCAGCTCACCAGGGGGCGCCGAGACCCAGTACTTC
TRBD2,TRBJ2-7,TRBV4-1,CASSQPGLAGPYEQYF,TGCGCCAGCAGCCAGCCGGGACTAGCGGGGCCCTACGAGCAGTACTTC
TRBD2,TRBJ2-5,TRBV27,CASSSLLAGYQETQYF,TGTGCCAGCAGTTCCCTACTAGCGGGCTACCAAGAGACCCAGTACTTC
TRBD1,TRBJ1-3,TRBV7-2,CASSWDSKSGNTIYF,TGTGCCAGCAGCTGGGACAGCAAGTCTGGAAACACCATATATTTT
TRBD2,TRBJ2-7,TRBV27,CASSPSGRGSYEQYF,TGTGCCAGCAGTCCGAGCGGGAGGGGTTCCTACGAGCAGTACTTC
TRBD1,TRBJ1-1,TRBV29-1,CSVGQGRTEAFF,TGCAGCGTTGGACAGGGTCGCACTGAAGCTTTCTTT
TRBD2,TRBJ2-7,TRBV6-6,CASSLILAGGRYEQYF,TGTGCCAGCAGTCTAATACTAGCGGGAGGAAGATACGAGCAGTACTTC
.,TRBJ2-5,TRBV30,CAWSGGFQETQYF,TGTGCCTGGAGTGGCGGGTTCCAAGAGACCCAGTACTTC
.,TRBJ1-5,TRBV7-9,CASSLDSSNQPQHF,TGTGCCAGCAGCTTAGACAGCAGCAATCAGCCCCAGCATTTT
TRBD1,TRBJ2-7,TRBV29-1,CSVEGDRGRYEQYF,TGCAGCGTTGAAGGGGACAGGGGGCGTTACGAGCAGTACTTC